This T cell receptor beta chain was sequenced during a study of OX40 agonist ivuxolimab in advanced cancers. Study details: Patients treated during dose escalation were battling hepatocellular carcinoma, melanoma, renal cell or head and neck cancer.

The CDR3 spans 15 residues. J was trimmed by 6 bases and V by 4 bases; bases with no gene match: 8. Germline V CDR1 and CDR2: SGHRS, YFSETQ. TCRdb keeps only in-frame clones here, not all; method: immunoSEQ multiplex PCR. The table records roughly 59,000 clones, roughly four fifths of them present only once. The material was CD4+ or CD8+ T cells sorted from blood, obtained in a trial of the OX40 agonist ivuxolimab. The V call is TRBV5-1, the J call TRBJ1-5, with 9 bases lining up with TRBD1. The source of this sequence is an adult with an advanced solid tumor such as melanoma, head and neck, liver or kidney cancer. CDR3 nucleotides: TGCGCCAGCAGCGACGGACAGGGGAGGGGTCAGCCCCAGCATTTT. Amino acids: CASSDGQGRGQPQHF.